This T cell receptor (beta chain) derives from a study of control samples from healthy donors and cancer patients. Sequencing was performed with immunoSEQ multiplex PCR; in TCRdb, only in-frame clones are kept and a portion is missing. Here the sample spans approximately 54,000 clones, around nine tenths being singletons. This CDR3 is built from 17 residues. Germline trimming cut 0 bases from V and 7 bases from J; bases unmatched to any gene: 10. CDR1 SGDLS and CDR2 YYNGEE come from the germline V gene. The source is a man in his fifties or sixties with head and neck cancer. The chain joins TRBV9 to TRBJ2-1, with TRBD2 matching over 10 bases. Sequenced: PBMCs. The CDR3 coding sequence is TGTGCCAGCAGCGTAGTTGCTAGCGGGGGCTTTTGGAATGAGCAGTTCTTC. Its protein product is CASSVVASGGFWNEQFF.